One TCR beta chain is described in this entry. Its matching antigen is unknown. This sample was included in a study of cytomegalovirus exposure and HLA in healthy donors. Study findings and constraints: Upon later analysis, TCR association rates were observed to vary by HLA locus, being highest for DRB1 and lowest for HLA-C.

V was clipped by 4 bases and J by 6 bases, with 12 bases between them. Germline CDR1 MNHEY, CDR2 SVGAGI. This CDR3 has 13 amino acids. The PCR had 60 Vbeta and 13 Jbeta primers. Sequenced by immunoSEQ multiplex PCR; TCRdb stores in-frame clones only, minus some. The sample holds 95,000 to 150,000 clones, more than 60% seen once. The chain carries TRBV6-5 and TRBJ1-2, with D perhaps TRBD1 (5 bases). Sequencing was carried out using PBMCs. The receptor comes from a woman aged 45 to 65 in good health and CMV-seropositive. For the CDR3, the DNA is TGTGCCAGCAGTTCCGGACACGTCGATGGCTACACCTTC. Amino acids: CASSSGHVDGYTF.